What follows are 27 T cell receptor beta chains derived from one specimen sequenced in a study of T cell repertoires in aging, cancer and after chemotherapy. TCR beta rearrangements were amplified from peripheral blood genomic DNA. Multiplex touch-down PCR with TRB-A/B primers amplified rearranged V-D-J TRB sequences. A single record per CDR3 protein comes from TCRdb applying MiXCR to the multiplex PCR reads. The data show approximately 2,500 distinct CDR3 sequences, roughly 25% seen once. Sequenced material: blood. The receptor source for this set is a human donor with a solid tumor.

Comment on this clonotype: It may be a read error: a sequence one base away is much more abundant. The chain couples TRBV6-5 to TRBJ1-2; D might be TRBD1 (6 bases). The length of the CDR3 is 15 residues. The germline CDR1 and CDR2 sequences are MNHEY and SVGAGI. Trimming removed 5 bases at V and 0 bases at J, with 13 bases between. The DNA of the CDR3 is TGTGCCAGCAGTACACACGGGACAACTAACTATGGCTACACCTTC. This codes for CASSTHGTTNYGYTF.

The gene calls are TRBV18 and TRBJ2-7, with D unresolved. Per germline, CDR1 KGHSH and CDR2 LQKENI. Trimming took 2 bases from V and 0 from J, leaving 5 bases between them. This CDR3 is 13 amino acids long. The CDR3 here is CASSPALSYEQYF. The CDR3 DNA reads TGTGCCAGCTCACCAGCCCTCTCCTACGAGCAGTACTTC.

This clonotype has a handful of counts. V is TRBV19 and J is TRBJ1-5; TRBD1 matches at 8 bases. Germline V gene data show CDR1 as LNHDA and CDR2 as SQIVND (reference sequence). CDR3 size: 18 residues. Losses at the gene ends were 6 bases for V and 3 bases for J; bases not matched to a gene: 16. The CDR3 DNA is TGTGCCAGTAGCAGCCTTACCGGGACAGGTCAAGTCAATCAGCCCCAGCATTTT. Its translation: CASSSLTGTGQVNQPQHF.

The chain carries TRBV28 and TRBJ2-6; D may be TRBD1 (5 bases). CDR3 size: 15 residues. The germline V gene has CDR1 MDHEN and CDR2 SYDVKM. V was pared by 6 bases and J by 1 base, with 10 bases between. The DNA of the CDR3 is TGTGCCAGCAGGGCTCAGGGATCTGGGGCCAACGTCCTGACTTTC. Translating gives CASRAQGSGANVLTF.

The sample holds a few counts of this clonotype. The gene calls are TRBV18 and TRBJ1-3; tentatively, D is TRBD1 (6 bases). The germline V and J ends were trimmed by 4 bases and 4 bases, with 17 bases remaining between them. Germline lookup yields CDR1 KGHSH and CDR2 LQKENI. This CDR3 has 16 residues. CDR3 sequence (DNA): TGTGCCAGCTCACGCACAGGGAAGTTGGGCGGAAACACCATATATTTT. Translated: CASSRTGKLGGNTIYF.

In its sample, this clonotype ranks as medium-sized (0.01 to 0.1%). V is TRBV7-3 and J is TRBJ1-6, with 7 bases matching TRBD1. J lost 9 bases, V lost 2 bases, and 10 bases had no gene match. This CDR3 has 16 residues. Germline CDR1 and CDR2: SGHTA and FQGTGA. DNA for the CDR3: TGTGCCAGCAGCTTACATTTTGACAGGGATGGTTCACCCCTCCACTTT. Its protein product is CASSLHFDRDGSPLHF.

A few counts support this clonotype. The J gene is TRBJ1-4, the V gene TRBV15, with TRBD1 as a possible D gene (5 bases). The V and J ends lost 1 base and 10 bases respectively, with 10 bases between them. Germline V gives CDR1 LNHNV, CDR2 YYDKDF (reference sequence). The CDR3 is made up of 13 amino acids. CDR3 sequence (DNA): TGTGCCACCAGCAGAGGGGAGGGGAGAAAACTGTTTTTT. This translates into CATSRGEGRKLFF.

In its sample, this clonotype ranks as large. This chain joins TRBV7-3 and TRBJ2-1; D uncertain. The CDR3 spans 13 residues. V dropped 5 bases and J dropped 6 bases, with 11 bases sitting between them. The germline V gene has CDR1 SGHTA and CDR2 FQGTGA. CDR3 nucleotide sequence: TGTGCCAGCAGCCCGGGCCTGAGCAATGAGCAGTTCTTC. Its protein product is CASSPGLSNEQFF.

V gene TRBV13 combines with J gene TRBJ2-3; D perhaps matches TRBD1 (6 bases). This CDR3 contains 14 residues. Trimming pared 4 bases from V and 4 bases from J, leaving 12 bases between. Germline-derived CDR1 and CDR2 are PRHDT and FYEKMQ (reference sequence). The CDR3 DNA sequence: TGTGCCAGCAGCTCACAGGGCCGTCCAGATACGCAGTATTTT. It codes for CASSSQGRPDTQYF.

Only a few counts were recorded for this clonotype. The chain employs TRBV5-6 and TRBJ2-3, with D possibly matching TRBD2 (5 bases). The CDR3 spans 14 residues. CDR1 is SGHDT, CDR2 YYEEEE, per germline. Trimming pared 3 bases from V and 4 bases from J, leaving 12 bases between. The CDR3 sequence: CASSSWTHPDTQYF. CDR3 sequence (DNA): TGTGCCAGCAGCTCATGGACTCACCCAGATACGCAGTATTTT.

This clonotype is large (0.1 to 1%). This chain uses TRBV30 with TRBJ2-7, with TRBD1 identical over 10 bases. The CDR3 extends over 15 amino acids. V lost 0 bases and J lost 3; bases outside the gene matches: 5. Germline CDR1 is GTSNPN and CDR2 is SVGIG (reference sequence). The CDR3 reads CAWSVGTGVGYEQYF. The CDR3 nucleotides are TGTGCCTGGAGTGTAGGGACAGGGGTCGGCTACGAGCAGTACTTC.

This clonotype was seen a few times. This chain joins TRBV20-1 and TRBJ2-7; 8 bases align to TRBD2. There are 14 residues in the CDR3. Germline trimming cut 0 bases from V and 3 bases from J; bases unmatched to any gene: 4. The germline V gene encodes CDR1 DFQATT and CDR2 SNEGSKA (reference sequence). The CDR3 coding sequence is TGCAGTGCTAGAGATACGGGACTAGGCTACGAGCAGTACTTC. Protein product: CSARDTGLGYEQYF.

The genes are TRBV28 and TRBJ1-3; D unclear. The CDR3 covers 16 residues. Germline V lookup: CDR1 MDHEN, CDR2 SYDVKM. With 1 base removed from V and 2 bases from J, the gap between germline ends came to 12 bases. This CDR3 reads CASSLSSGYAGNTIYF. As DNA, the CDR3 is TGTGCCAGCAGTTTATCGTCGGGTTATGCTGGAAACACCATATATTTT.

By proportion, this clonotype is medium-sized (0.01 to 0.1%). The genes are TRBV10-3 and TRBJ2-1, with D possibly matching TRBD2 (5 bases). The CDR3 length is 13 residues. Per the germline V gene, CDR1 is ENHRY and CDR2 is SYGVKD. V shed 2 bases and J shed 9 bases, with 11 bases lying between them. The CDR3 DNA sequence: TGTGCCATCAGTGAGGGAGGCGACACTGAGCAGTTCTTC. This translates into CAISEGGDTEQFF.

This clonotype has a handful of counts. The chain is built from TRBV12-3 or TRBV12-4 and TRBJ1-5; D possibly corresponds to TRBD1 (5 bases). V gave up 10 bases and J gave up 9 bases, with 16 bases separating them. The CDR3 totals 12 residues. The CDR3 spells CATRDPGGPQHF. CDR3 nucleotide sequence: TGTGCCACCCGGGACCCAGGAGGGCCCCAGCATTTT.

This clonotype was found a few times. The gene calls are TRBV20-1 and TRBJ2-5; the D gene is possibly TRBD2 (7 bases). Trimming cost V 4 bases and J 5 bases, with 11 bases left between them. This CDR3 has 12 amino acids. The germline V gene has CDR1 DFQATT and CDR2 SNEGSKA (reference sequence). CDR3 nucleotides: TGCAGTGCTATACAGGGAGGGGAGACCCAGTACTTC. This gives the protein CSAIQGGETQYF.

A note on this clonotype: A read error may explain this, as a much larger clone is one base away. The rearrangement links TRBV19 to TRBJ2-1, with 9 bases identical to TRBD2. Germline V gene sequence: CDR1 LNHDA, CDR2 SQIVND (reference sequence). The CDR3 has 13 residues. The chain's CDR3 is CVSSGRGGDEQFF. The CDR3 nucleotides read TGTGTCAGTAGTGGGCGGGGGGGTGATGAGCAGTTCTTC. Supplemented by reference TRBV19 and TRBJ2-1, the full variable domain reads DGGITQSPKYLFRKEGQNVTLSCEQNLNHDAMYWYRQDPGQGLRLIYYSQIVNDFQKGDIAEGYSVSREKKESFPLTVTSAQKNPTAFYLCVSSGRGGDEQFFGPGTRLTVL.

The V call is TRBV5-1, the J call TRBJ1-2; 7 bases align to TRBD1. CDR3 length: 14 residues. Germline lookup yields CDR1 SGHRS and CDR2 YFSETQ. The V and J ends lost 4 bases and 6 bases, in that order; junction bases with no gene match: 9. The CDR3 is CASSPDREGDGYTF. The CDR3 DNA is TGCGCCAGCAGCCCCGACAGGGAAGGCGATGGCTACACCTTC.

The chain has TRBV19 and TRBJ1-2; 7 bases map to TRBD1. This CDR3 is 15 amino acids long. Unmatched junction bases numbered 9, after V lost 7 bases and J lost 1 base. Germline CDR1 reads LNHDA; CDR2 reads SQIVND (reference sequence). The CDR3 is CASNLDRDLNYGYTF. CDR3 DNA: TGTGCCAGTAACCTCGACAGGGACCTTAACTATGGCTACACCTTC.

This clonotype was recorded a few times. The rearrangement links TRBV12-3 or TRBV12-4 to TRBJ1-2; no clear D. The CDR3 length is 13 residues. The V gene lost 1 base and the J gene lost 5 bases, with 8 bases spanning the gap. The DNA of the CDR3 is TGTGCCAGCAGTTTAGGGGCACAGTATGGCTACACCTTC. As protein: CASSLGAQYGYTF.

This clonotype is medium-sized in the sample. The rearrangement uses TRBV7-9 and TRBJ2-7, with 7 bases fitting TRBD2. V lost 1 base to trimming and J lost 5 bases; unmatched junction nucleotides: 2. The CDR3 consists of 13 residues. Germline CDR1 reads SEHNR; CDR2 reads FQNEAQ (reference sequence). The CDR3, as DNA: TGTGCCAGCAGCTTAGGCGGGAGTGACGAGCAGTACTTC. Translating gives CASSLGGSDEQYF.

V gene TRBV20-1 combines with J gene TRBJ2-5, with 7 bases lining up with TRBD2. J gave up 1 base and V 0 bases, and 14 bases lay outside the gene matches. Germline lookup yields CDR1 DFQATT and CDR2 SNEGSKA (reference sequence). This CDR3 is built from 18 residues. The CDR3 spells CSARDLSVSGPCQETQYF. CDR3 coding DNA: TGCAGTGCTAGAGACTTATCTGTTAGCGGGCCGTGCCAAGAGACCCAGTACTTC.

The chain carries TRBV20-1 and TRBJ2-1, with D hard to call. The germline V gene has CDR1 DFQATT and CDR2 SNEGSKA (reference sequence). Trimming shortened V by 0 bases and J by 3 bases, and 15 bases separated the two germline ends. This CDR3 is 16 amino acids long. The CDR3 DNA reads as TGCAGTGCTAGAGATCTCGGGCTCGCCAACTACAATGAGCAGTTCTTC. This translates into CSARDLGLANYNEQFF.

The rearrangement joins TRBV6-5 to TRBJ1-3; D is ambiguous. Trimming took off 2 bases at V and 6 bases at J, with 20 bases between the two ends. The germline gives CDR1 MNHEY, CDR2 SVGAGI. The CDR3 has 17 residues. CDR3 nucleotide sequence: TGTGCCAGCAGTTACCCTCTCCAGGTCTTCGCCGTAAACACCATATATTTT. Translating gives CASSYPLQVFAVNTIYF.

Only a few counts were recorded for this clonotype. The rearrangement uses TRBV20-1 and TRBJ1-1; tentative D call: TRBD1 (6 bases). Germline lookup yields CDR1 DFQATT and CDR2 SNEGSKA (reference sequence). The CDR3 has 13 amino acids. Trimming cost V 1 base and J 7 bases, with 13 bases left between them. The CDR3 protein is CSARVGGHREAFF. CDR3 nucleotide sequence: TGCAGTGCTAGAGTGGGGGGACACCGTGAAGCTTTCTTT.

In its sample, this clonotype was seen a few times. This sequence joins TRBV6-1 and TRBJ2-7, with a possible D match to TRBD2 (5 bases). The CDR3 loop spans 14 amino acids. Trimming took 0 bases from V and 6 from J, leaving 12 bases between them. Per germline, CDR1 MNHNS and CDR2 SASEGT. CDR3 bases: TGTGCCAGCAGTGAAGCGCCGGCTAGCAGCGAGCAGTACTTC. This encodes CASSEAPASSEQYF.

A note on this clonotype: A much bigger clone sits one base away, suggesting this may be a read error. The chain combines TRBV6-1 with TRBJ2-1; D might be TRBD2 (6 bases). Germline CDR1 and CDR2: MNHNS and SASEGT. The CDR3 has 14 amino acids. DNA for the CDR3: TGTGCCAGCAGGCGAGGGCAGGACTACAATGAGCAGCTCTTC. Translating gives CASRRGQDYNEQLF.